The present T cell receptor beta chain was sequenced within a study of cytomegalovirus exposure and HLA in healthy donors. Whole-study findings and limits: Rarity marked most TCR sequences, yet some public TCRs occurred in many donors.

Amplification used 60 Vbeta primers and 13 Jbeta primers. Sequencing was performed with immunoSEQ multiplex PCR; in TCRdb, only in-frame clones are kept and a portion is missing. The table has 150,000 to 200,000 clones, approximately 81% seen once. Details on this clone: Its target is not known.

The CDR3 length is 13 residues. Trimming left V 3 bases short and J 6 bases short, with 12 bases between. Germline CDR1 reads SGHTA; CDR2 reads FQGNSA. The sequenced sample was PBMCs. The sequence came from a woman aged 30 to 39 in good health and CMV-seronegative. This chain joins TRBV7-2 and TRBJ2-7, with D possibly matching TRBD1 (6 bases). The CDR3 loop reads CASSFDRTSEQYF. In DNA, the CDR3 is TGTGCCAGCAGCTTTGACAGGACAAGCGAGCAGTACTTC. The full variable domain, with the rest looked up from reference TRBV7-2 and TRBJ2-7, is GAGVSQSPSNKVTEKGKDVELRCDPISGHTALYWYRQSLGQGLEFLIYFQGNSAPDKSGLPSDRFSAERTGGSVSTLTIQRTQQEDSAVYLCASSFDRTSEQYFGPGTRLTVT.